This T cell receptor (beta chain) is from a study of blood T cell repertoires in COVID-19. Study details: From T cells, B-cell-depleted T cells, or PBMCs came the material, which was cDNA or gDNA.

Authors' processing steps: From reference gene primer amplification, estimates of nucleated cell counts were derived. The assay was immunoSEQ multiplex PCR, and TCRdb's table has in-frame clones only and misses some. V and J calls and clone size follow that table, whereas D and trimming were derived from the DNA. The table records 250,000 to 300,000 clones, 80% to 90% of them present only once. Losses at the gene ends were 0 bases for V and 0 bases for J; bases not matched to a gene: 2. The germline V gene has CDR1 SGHRS and CDR2 YFSETQ. This CDR3 spans 15 amino acids. This receptor was taken from a woman aged 40 to 50 with acute or convalescent COVID-19. The V and J genes are TRBV5-1 and TRBJ2-7; the match to TRBD1 covers 8 bases. The specimen sequenced was peripheral blood. CDR3: CASSLGTGFSYEQYV. CDR3 in DNA: TGCGCCAGCAGCTTGGGGACAGGGTTCTCCTACGAGCAGTACGTC.